This TCR beta chain was sequenced for a study of beta chain features in type 1 diabetes. Study-level results: Still unanswered here is whether HLA type influences TCRB rearrangement. VDJ junctions sequenced from type 1 diabetes patients showed fewer insertions and more deletions.

Expressed TCRB transcripts got sequenced, as all isolated RNA was reverse transcribed. Assay: immunoSEQ multiplex PCR; the TCRdb copy retains only in-frame clones and omits some. The sample comprises fewer than 250,000 clones, around 68% of which are singletons, and approximately 0.053% rests with the top ten. Looked up from germline, CDR1 is SGHRS and CDR2 is YFSETQ. The CDR3 is made up of 15 amino acids. Between the trimmed V and J ends, which lost 4 bases and 5 bases, there was a span of 15 bases. Comment on this clone: Its specificity is not known.

Sequencing was performed on naive CD4+ T cells from blood. This chain connects TRBV5-1 to TRBJ1-4; D is perhaps TRBD1 (6 bases). The receptor comes from a man aged 25 to 40 in good health. CDR3 loop: CASSDHRAKNEKLFF. For the CDR3, the DNA is TGCGCCAGCAGCGACCACAGGGCCAAGAATGAAAAACTGTTTTTT. Based on the CDR3 plus reference TRBV5-1 and TRBJ1-4, the full variable domain is KAGVTQTPRYLIKTRGQQVTLSCSPISGHRSVSWYQQTPGQGLQFLFEYFSETQRNKGNFPGRFSGRQFSNSRSEMNVSTLELGDSALYLCASSDHRAKNEKLFFGSGTQLSVL.